This TCR beta chain was sequenced during a study of OX40 agonist ivuxolimab in advanced cancers. The CDR3 sequence is 17 residues long. The germline V gene has CDR1 SGHAT and CDR2 FQDESV (reference sequence). Trimming removed 1 base from V and 3 bases from J, with 16 bases in between. Libraries were prepared by immunoSEQ multiplex PCR; TCRdb keeps only in-frame clonotypes and omits some of them. The data contain some 74,000 clones, roughly 90% of them singletons. Baseline was the first blood sampling point, followed by cycle 4 day 1 and cycle 7 day 1. The sequences come from CD4+ or CD8+ T cells sorted from blood, collected in a trial of the OX40 agonist ivuxolimab. The chain combines TRBV11-1 with TRBJ2-1; the D gene is possibly TRBD1 (6 bases). The receptor's source is an adult with an advanced solid tumor such as melanoma, head and neck, liver or kidney cancer. CDR3 bases: TGTGCCAGCAGCTTAGTTGCCGGACAGTTTAGCTACAATGAGCAGTTCTTC. Amino acid sequence: CASSLVAGQFSYNEQFF.